Listed below are T cell receptor beta chains from one sample, sequenced in a study of monozygotic twins with inflammatory bowel disease. After re-calling the 5' RACE reads, TCRdb lists one entry per CDR3 protein, DNA absent. The sample table includes roughly 90,000 distinct CDR3 sequences. Sequencing was done on a sample of blood. Every receptor here comes from a human donor with ulcerative colitis or Crohn's disease, or a healthy co-twin of an affected twin (not recorded which). Each CDR3 is given with its conserved first and last residue.

>TRBV19|TRBJ1-2
CATEDQVLRGYTF
>TRBV7-3|TRBJ2-7
CASSPQGGPSYEQYF
>TRBV19|TRBJ1-6
CASSLGQGRNSPLHF
>TRBV11-2|TRBJ2-3
CASSVQRGGGTDTQYF
>TRBV20-1|TRBJ2-3
CSARELSTDTQYF
>TRBV12-3/TRBV12-4|TRBJ2-3
CASSLGGGGTDTQYF
>TRBV11-1|TRBJ2-3
CASRGGRHTDTQYF
>TRBV7-8|TRBJ1-5
CASSGSGGRYQPQHF
>TRBV5-1|TRBJ1-1
CASSLGTGDTEAFF
>TRBV5-1|TRBJ1-1
CASIDPTGNTEAFF
>TRBV7-3|TRBJ2-1
CASSLTRTGREFF
>TRBV15|TRBJ2-3
CATSRSSGRRADTQYF
>TRBV7-2|TRBJ1-1
CASSTDRGIAEAFF
>TRBV18|TRBJ1-1
CASSPVRDSRAEAFF
>TRBV3-1|TRBJ1-4
CASSFHPGVSEKLFF